This T cell receptor beta chain was captured by sequencing in a study of CD8+ T cells in alopecia areata. Study observations and caveats: Uncertain still, given a single nonresponder, is whether baseline CD8+ expansion links to response.

Sequencing templates came from extracted RNA that was reverse transcribed into cDNA. Assay used: immunoSEQ multiplex PCR; TCRdb lists only in-frame clones, some missing. The sample lists around 190,000 clones, roughly three fifths occurring once. Treatment noted: oral pan-JAK inhibitor, 5-10 mg twice daily. This CDR3 is built from 15 residues. Germline CDR1 is SNHLY and CDR2 is FYNNEI. V was trimmed by 4 bases and J by 2 bases, leaving 13 bases between them. This clone was detected a few times. Its matching antigen is unknown. This sequence was found in a human donor with alopecia areata. The chain couples TRBV2 to TRBJ2-3, with D possibly being TRBD2 (5 bases). The starting material was CD4+ T cells sorted from blood, obtained at week 4, from a patient treated with tofacitinib. The DNA of the CDR3 is TGTGCCAGCAGTGTCGAGGGCGGAACCACAGATACGCAGTATTTT. This sequence encodes CASSVEGGTTDTQYF.